This T cell receptor (beta chain) was retrieved from a study of blood T cell repertoires in COVID-19. Study background: Specimens from acute and convalescent COVID-19 originated in the United States, Italy and Spain. Sample material is recorded as cDNA or gDNA derived from T cells, B-cell-depleted T cells, or PBMCs.

A note on this clone: Other DNA sequences in the sample encode the same CDR3.

CDR3 length: 14 amino acids. After removal of 0 bases from V and 2 bases from J, the junction contained 0 bases not matched to a gene. Germline values: CDR1 SGHRS, CDR2 YFSETQ. As originally analysed: Researchers report that nucleated cell counts were estimated from reference gene primer amplification. Generated by immunoSEQ multiplex PCR, the TCRdb table keeps only in-frame clones and is missing some. V and J calls and clone size are those listed in that table; D and trimming were worked out from the DNA. The sample lists about 130,000 clones, about 87% occurring once. The sample taken for sequencing was peripheral blood. This sequence joins TRBV5-1 and TRBJ1-2; 8 bases agree with TRBD1. The source is a man aged 45-60 years with active COVID-19. The CDR3, as DNA: TGCGCCAGCAGCTTGGACAGGGGGAACTATGGCTACACCTTC. This gives the protein CASSLDRGNYGYTF.